This T cell receptor beta chain was documented in a study of OX40 agonist ivuxolimab in advanced cancers. In germline, CDR1 is PRHDT, CDR2 FYEKMQ (reference sequence). This CDR3 is built from 14 residues. Trimming took off 5 bases at V and 7 bases at J, with 17 bases between the two ends. Sequencing used immunoSEQ multiplex PCR; TCRdb keeps in-frame clones, though not all of them. The sample includes around 68,000 clones, around 93% of them seen just once. The chain has TRBV13 and TRBJ1-2; D might be TRBD1 (5 bases). The TCR originated in an adult with an advanced solid tumor such as melanoma, head and neck, liver or kidney cancer. The sequencing here drew on CD4+ or CD8+ T cells sorted from blood, taken in a trial of the OX40 agonist ivuxolimab. DNA for the CDR3: TGTGCCAGCAGCCGGGTTTCGGGGGTAGGTGGCTACACCTTC. This sequence encodes CASSRVSGVGGYTF.